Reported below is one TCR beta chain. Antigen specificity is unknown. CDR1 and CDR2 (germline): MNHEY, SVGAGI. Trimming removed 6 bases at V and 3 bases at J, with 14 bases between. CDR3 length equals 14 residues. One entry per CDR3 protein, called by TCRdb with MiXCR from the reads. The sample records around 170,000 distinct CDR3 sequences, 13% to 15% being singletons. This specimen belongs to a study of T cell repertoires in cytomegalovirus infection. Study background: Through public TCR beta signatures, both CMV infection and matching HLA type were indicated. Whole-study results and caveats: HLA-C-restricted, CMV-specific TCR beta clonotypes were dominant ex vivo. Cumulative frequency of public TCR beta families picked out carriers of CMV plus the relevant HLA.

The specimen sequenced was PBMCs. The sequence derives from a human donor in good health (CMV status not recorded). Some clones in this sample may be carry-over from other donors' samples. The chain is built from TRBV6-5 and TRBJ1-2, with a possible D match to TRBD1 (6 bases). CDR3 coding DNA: TGTGCCAGCAGAGAGACAGGTTCTTACTATGGCTACACCTTC. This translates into CASRETGSYYGYTF.